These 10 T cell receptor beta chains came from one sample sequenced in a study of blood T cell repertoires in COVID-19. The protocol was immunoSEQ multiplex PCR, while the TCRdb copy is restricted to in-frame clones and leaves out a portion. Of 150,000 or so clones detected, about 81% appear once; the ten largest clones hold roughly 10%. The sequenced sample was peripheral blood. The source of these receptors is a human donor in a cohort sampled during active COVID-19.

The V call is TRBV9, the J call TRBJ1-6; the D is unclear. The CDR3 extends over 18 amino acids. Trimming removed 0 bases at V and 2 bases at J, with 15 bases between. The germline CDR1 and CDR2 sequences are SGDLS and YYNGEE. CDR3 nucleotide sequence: TGTGCCAGCAGCGTAGACCCTAGTTTAGGCGCCTATAATTCACCCCTCCACTTT. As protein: CASSVDPSLGAYNSPLHF.

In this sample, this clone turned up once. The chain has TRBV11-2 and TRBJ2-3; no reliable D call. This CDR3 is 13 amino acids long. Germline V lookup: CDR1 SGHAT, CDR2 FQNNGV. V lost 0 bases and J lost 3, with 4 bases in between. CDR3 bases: TGTGCCAGCAGCTTAGATTTAACAGATACGCAGTATTTT. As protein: CASSLDLTDTQYF.

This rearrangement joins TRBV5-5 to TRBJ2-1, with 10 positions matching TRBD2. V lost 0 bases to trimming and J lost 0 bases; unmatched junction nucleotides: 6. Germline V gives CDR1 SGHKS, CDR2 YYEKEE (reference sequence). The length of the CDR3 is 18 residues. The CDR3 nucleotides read TGTGCCAGCAGCTTGGGACTAGCGGGTTACACCTCCTACAATGAGCAGTTCTTC. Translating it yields CASSLGLAGYTSYNEQFF. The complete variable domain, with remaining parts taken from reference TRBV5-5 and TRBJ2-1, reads DAGVTQSPTHLIKTRGQQVTLRCSPISGHKSVSWYQQVLGQGPQFIFQYYEKEERGRGNFPDRFSARQFPNYSSELNVNALLLGDSALYLCASSLGLAGYTSYNEQFFGPGTRLTVL.

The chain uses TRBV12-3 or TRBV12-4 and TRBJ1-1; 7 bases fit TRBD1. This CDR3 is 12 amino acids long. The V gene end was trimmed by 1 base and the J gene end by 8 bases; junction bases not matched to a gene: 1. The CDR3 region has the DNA TGTGCCAGCAGTTTAGAGACAGGGGAAGCTTTCTTT. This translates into CASSLETGEAFF.

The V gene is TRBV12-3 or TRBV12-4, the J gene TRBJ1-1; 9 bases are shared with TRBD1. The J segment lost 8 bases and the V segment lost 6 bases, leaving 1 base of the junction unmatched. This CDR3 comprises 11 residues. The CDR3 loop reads CASSGTGEAFF. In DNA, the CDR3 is TGTGCCAGCAGCGGGACAGGGGAAGCTTTCTTT.

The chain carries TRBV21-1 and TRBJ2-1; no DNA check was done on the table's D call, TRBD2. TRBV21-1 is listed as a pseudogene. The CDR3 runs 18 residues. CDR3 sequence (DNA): TGTGCCAGCAGTCTAATCACCGGGACTAGCCCAACCTTGGATGAGCAGTTCTTC. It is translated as CASSLITGTSPTLDEQFF.

CDR3 nucleotide sequence: TGTGCCAGCTCACCGTCCGAGGTATACAATGAGCAGTTCTTC. It yields the protein CASSPSEVYNEQFF. V gene TRBV18 combines with J gene TRBJ2-1; the D is unclear. The CDR3 runs 14 residues. The V gene's germline CDR1 is KGHSH and CDR2 LQKENI. V dropped 3 bases and J dropped 4 bases, with 10 bases sitting between them.

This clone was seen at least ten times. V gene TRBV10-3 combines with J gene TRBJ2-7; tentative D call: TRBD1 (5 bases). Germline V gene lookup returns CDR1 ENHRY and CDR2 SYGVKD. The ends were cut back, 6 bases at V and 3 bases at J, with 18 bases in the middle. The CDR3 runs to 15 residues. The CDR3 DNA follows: TGTGCCATCAGCCCTATGCAGGGTGGAGTCTACGAGCAGTACTTC. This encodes CAISPMQGGVYEQYF.

The CDR3 nucleotides read TGCGCCAGCAGCTTGGAAGGGGCACGTGAGCAGTTCTTC. Amino acids: CASSLEGAREQFF. The rearrangement uses TRBV5-1 and TRBJ2-1; a weak D match, TRBD1 (5 bases). Trimming cost V 0 bases and J 9 bases, with 10 bases left between them. The CDR3 runs 13 residues. Germline V gene data show CDR1 as SGHRS and CDR2 as YFSETQ.

The CDR3 protein is CASSLRGQGADTQYF. DNA for the CDR3: TGTGCCAGCAGTTTACGAGGACAGGGGGCGGATACGCAGTATTTT. This chain uses TRBV28 with TRBJ2-3, with 11 bases lining up with TRBD1. Trimming took 2 bases from V and 6 from J; bases not matched to a gene: 4. Germline V gives CDR1 MDHEN, CDR2 SYDVKM. The CDR3 length is 15 residues.